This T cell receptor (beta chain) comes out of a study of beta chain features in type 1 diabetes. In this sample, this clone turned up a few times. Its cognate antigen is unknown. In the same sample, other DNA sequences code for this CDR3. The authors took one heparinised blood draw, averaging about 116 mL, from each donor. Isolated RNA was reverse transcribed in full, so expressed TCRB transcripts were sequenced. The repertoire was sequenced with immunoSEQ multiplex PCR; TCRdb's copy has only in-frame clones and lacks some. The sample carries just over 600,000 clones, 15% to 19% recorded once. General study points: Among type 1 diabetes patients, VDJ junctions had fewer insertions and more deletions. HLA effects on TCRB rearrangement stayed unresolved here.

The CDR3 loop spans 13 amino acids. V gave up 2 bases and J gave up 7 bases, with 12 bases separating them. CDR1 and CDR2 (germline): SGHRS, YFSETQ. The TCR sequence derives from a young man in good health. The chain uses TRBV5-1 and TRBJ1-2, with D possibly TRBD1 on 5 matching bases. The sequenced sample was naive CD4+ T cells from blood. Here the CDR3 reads CASSLAGLSGYTF. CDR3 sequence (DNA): TGCGCCAGCAGCTTAGCAGGGCTCAGTGGCTACACCTTC.